This T cell receptor (beta chain) was found in a study of early T cells in non-severe SARS-CoV-2 infection. Study overall: Unpaired chains resulted from sequencing bulk RNA of unsorted whole blood.

Findings and limits, study-wide: VDJdb-based annotation leaned toward anti-spike CD8 responses and missed private and CD4 specificities.

To note about this clonotype: The antigen remains undetermined.

The CDR3 totals 14 residues. V lost 6 bases to trimming and J lost 3 bases; unmatched junction nucleotides: 3. Germline loops: CDR1 SNHLY, CDR2 FYNNEI. As part of library construction, unique molecular identifiers were attached to individual cDNA molecules. TCRdb re-derived calls from the 5' RACE reads in MiXCR, one entry per CDR3 protein. This sample has 40,000 to 55,000 distinct CDR3 sequences, with approximately 13% found just once. Sequencing was performed on whole blood. The TCR originated in an adult who was a healthcare worker with PCR-confirmed SARS-CoV-2 infection or an uninfected control (not recorded which). The chain carries TRBV2 and TRBJ2-7, with TRBD2 identical over 12 bases. CDR3 DNA sequence: TGTGCCAGCAGAAAGGGACTAGCGGGCTACGAGCAGTACTTC. This translates into CASRKGLAGYEQYF.